Below, 18 T cell receptor beta chains from the same sample are listed, as sequenced in a study of blood T cell repertoires in COVID-19. Assay: immunoSEQ multiplex PCR; the TCRdb copy retains only in-frame clones and omits some. The data hold about 80,000 clones, with 85% to 90% observed a single time. The sequenced material came from peripheral blood. These receptors all stem from a woman of 80 years or more with active or convalescent COVID-19.

V and J are TRBV5-6 and TRBJ2-7; TRBD2 matches at 12 bases. The length of the CDR3 is 14 residues. Germline V gene sequence: CDR1 SGHDT, CDR2 YYEEEE. The ends lost 4 bases at V and 9 bases at J; junction bases unmatched: 8. The CDR3 DNA sequence: TGTGCCAGCAGCCGACTAGCGGGAGAAGGAGGGCAGTACTTC. Translated, it gives CASSRLAGEGGQYF. Drawing the rest from reference TRBV5-6 and TRBJ2-7, the complete variable domain is DAGVTQSPTHLIKTRGQQVTLRCSPKSGHDTVSWYQQALGQGPQFIFQYYEEEERQRGNFPDRFSGHQFPNYSSELNVNALLLGDSALYLCASSRLAGEGGQYFGPGTRLTVT.

CDR3 sequence: CASSTGTGDHFKKSGANVLTF. In DNA, the CDR3 is TGTGCCAGCAGTACCGGGACAGGGGACCACTTTAAGAAGTCTGGGGCCAACGTCCTGACTTTC. This chain links TRBV6-2 or TRBV6-3 with TRBJ2-6; 10 bases match TRBD1. With 5 bases clipped from V and 1 base from J, the junction kept 17 bases outside the gene matches. Germline CDR1 is MNHEY and CDR2 is SVGEGT. The CDR3 covers 21 residues.

The sample holds one count of this clone. The chain recombines TRBV19 with TRBJ2-2; 8 nucleotides align to TRBD2. V shed 5 bases and J 3 bases; nucleotides not matched to a gene: 5. Germline loops: CDR1 LNHDA, CDR2 SQIVND (reference sequence). The CDR3 is made up of 15 amino acids. CDR3 nucleotide sequence: TGTGCCAGTAGTCCCGCGGGGGGAGACACCGGGGAGCTGTTTTTT. Translated: CASSPAGGDTGELFF.

The chain couples TRBV7-9 to TRBJ1-1, with D possibly being TRBD1 (6 bases). The germline gives CDR1 SEHNR, CDR2 FQNEAQ (reference sequence). This CDR3 comprises 14 residues. The germline V and J ends were trimmed by 5 bases and 1 base, with 11 bases remaining between them. The CDR3 loop is CASSLQGPNTEAFF. The CDR3 DNA reads as TGTGCCAGCAGCCTACAGGGACCGAACACTGAAGCTTTCTTT.

V gene TRBV19 combines with J gene TRBJ1-2, with 9 bases lining up with TRBD1. The CDR3 contains 14 residues. Germline-derived CDR1 and CDR2 are LNHDA and SQIVND (reference sequence). Losses at the gene ends were 5 bases for V and 8 bases for J; bases not matched to a gene: 9. CDR3 in amino acids: CASSGEQGASGYTF. Here the CDR3 DNA reads TGTGCCAGTAGTGGCGAACAGGGGGCGAGCGGCTACACCTTC.

The chain links TRBV2 to TRBJ1-5; 7 bases map to TRBD1. This CDR3 has 14 residues. Germline V gene sequence: CDR1 SNHLY, CDR2 FYNNEI. Trimming at V came to 4 bases and at J to 4 bases, leaving 4 bases not matched to a gene. The CDR3 nucleotides are TGTGCCAGCAGTGCGGGACAGCCAAATCAGCCCCAGCATTTT. Translation: CASSAGQPNQPQHF.

This chain links TRBV18 with TRBJ1-3; no firm D call. The germline gives CDR1 KGHSH, CDR2 LQKENI. V gave up 1 base and J gave up 2 bases, with 18 bases separating them. This CDR3 spans 18 amino acids. The CDR3 DNA reads as TGTGCCAGCTCACCACTAGGAGTGGTGCTCCCCACTGGAAACACCATATATTTT. Its translation: CASSPLGVVLPTGNTIYF.

The chain joins TRBV4-2 to TRBJ1-2, with a weak D call TRBD1 (6 bases). The germline V and J ends were trimmed by 2 bases and 4 bases, with 11 bases remaining between them. Germline-derived CDR1 and CDR2 are LGHNA and YNFKEQ. The CDR3 is 14 residues long. The CDR3 here is CASSQSDRTYGYTF. In DNA, the CDR3 is TGTGCCAGCAGCCAATCGGACAGAACCTATGGCTACACCTTC.

The chain uses TRBV25-1 and TRBJ1-2; D is unclear. V lost 2 bases and J lost 4, with 20 bases in between. Germline assignment: CDR1 MGHDK and CDR2 SYGVNS. The CDR3 is 17 amino acids. CDR3 protein: CASSESLGSRRGYGYTF. As DNA, the CDR3 is TGTGCCAGCAGTGAAAGCCTGGGGAGTCGGCGTGGCTATGGCTACACCTTC.

This clone appeared a single time. This chain joins TRBV28 and TRBJ1-1; D may be TRBD1 (6 bases). Trimming took off 2 bases at V and 4 bases at J, with 14 bases between the two ends. The CDR3 covers 15 residues. Germline CDR1 reads MDHEN; CDR2 reads SYDVKM. In nucleotides, the CDR3 is TGTGCCAGCAGTTTAGCCAGGGGCTTGAGCACTGAAGCTTTCTTT. Translation gives CASSLARGLSTEAFF.

Comment on this clone: The junction departs from the called germline gene at one end, perhaps through a read error. The chain is built from TRBV3-1 (or the pseudogene TRBV3-2) and TRBJ2-7, with TRBD2 identical over 9 bases. Germline CDR1 is LGHDT and CDR2 is YNNKEL (reference sequence). The CDR3 consists of 15 residues. CDR3 sequence reads: CASSQDNKGAGGLNF. DNA of the CDR3: TGTGCCAGCAGCCAAGATAATAAGGGAGCGGGGGGCCTGAACTTC.

This rearrangement joins TRBV7-8 to TRBJ1-5; 9 bases agree with TRBD1. This CDR3 is built from 16 residues. J was trimmed by 3 bases and V by 4 bases; bases with no gene match: 7. CDR1 and CDR2 (germline): SGHVS, FQNEAQ. This CDR3 reads CASSSGQGVLNQPQHF. CDR3 DNA: TGTGCCAGCAGCTCGGGACAGGGAGTCCTCAATCAGCCCCAGCATTTT.

The rearrangement links TRBV6-5 to TRBJ1-5; D uncertain. The V end was cut by 6 bases, the J end by 0 bases, with 9 bases between. The germline V gene encodes CDR1 MNHEY and CDR2 SVGAGI. The CDR3 loop spans 14 amino acids. In DNA, the CDR3 is TGTGCCAGCAGATACCGCTATAGCAATCAGCCCCAGCATTTT. Translation: CASRYRYSNQPQHF.

V and J are TRBV24-1 and TRBJ2-2; possible D gene TRBD1, 6 bases. Trimming left V 5 bases short and J 2 bases short, with 14 bases between. The CDR3 covers 16 residues. Looked up from germline, CDR1 is KGHDR and CDR2 is SFDVKD. CDR3 protein: CATSGPQGKNTGELFF. The DNA of the CDR3 is TGTGCCACCAGTGGCCCTCAGGGGAAAAACACCGGGGAGCTGTTTTTT.

This clone was seen a handful of times. J is TRBJ2-5 and V is TRBV5-1, with D perhaps TRBD1 (6 bases). The CDR3 extends over 15 amino acids. V was cut by 3 bases and J by 1 base, with 13 bases left in between. Germline V lookup: CDR1 SGHRS, CDR2 YFSETQ. CDR3 protein: CASSSGGTSQETQYF. CDR3 sequence (DNA): TGCGCCAGCAGCTCGGGTGGGACAAGCCAAGAGACCCAGTACTTC. Variable domain in full (rest from reference TRBV5-1 and TRBJ2-5): KAGVTQTPRYLIKTRGQQVTLSCSPISGHRSVSWYQQTPGQGLQFLFEYFSETQRNKGNFPGRFSGRQFSNSRSEMNVSTLELGDSALYLCASSSGGTSQETQYFGPGTRLLVL.

J is TRBJ1-2 and V is TRBV7-6; 10 nucleotides match TRBD1. The V and J ends lost 8 bases and 6 bases, in that order; junction bases with no gene match: 9. This CDR3 contains 14 residues. The germline V gene has CDR1 SGHVS and CDR2 FNYEAQ. Here the CDR3 DNA reads TGTGCCAGCTCCCGGGACAGGGGTGGGGATGGCTACACCTTC. Protein: CASSRDRGGDGYTF. The variable domain in full, with the rest retrieved from reference TRBV7-6 and TRBJ1-2, is GAGVSQSPRYKVTKRGQDVALRCDPISGHVSLYWYRQALGQGPEFLTYFNYEAQQDKSGLPNDRFSAERPEGSISTLTIQRTEQRDSAMYRCASSRDRGGDGYTFGSGTRLTVV.

The CDR3 protein is CATSDPGTSGYNEQFF. The CDR3 region has the DNA TGTGCCACCAGTGATCCAGGGACTAGCGGCTACAATGAGCAGTTCTTC. The chain carries TRBV24-1 and TRBJ2-1; 11 bases line up with TRBD2. The germline gives CDR1 KGHDR, CDR2 SFDVKD. V shed 3 bases, J shed 3 bases, and the junction held 3 bases outside the gene matches. The CDR3 sequence is 16 residues long.

The chain carries TRBV28 and TRBJ1-5; tentative D call: TRBD1 (6 bases). Germline V CDR1 and CDR2: MDHEN, SYDVKM. Trimming left V 4 bases short and J 3 bases short, with 13 bases between. CDR3 length: 15 amino acids. The CDR3 DNA reads TGTGCCAGCAGTTCTCTACAGGGTAACAATCAGCCCCAGCATTTT. Protein sequence: CASSSLQGNNQPQHF. The full variable domain, in which reference TRBV28 and TRBJ1-5 provide the parts outside the CDR3, is DVKVTQSSRYLVKRTGEKVFLECVQDMDHENMFWYRQDPGLGLRLIYFSYDVKMKEKGDIPEGYSVSREKKERFSLILESASTNQTSMYLCASSSLQGNNQPQHFGDGTRLSIL.